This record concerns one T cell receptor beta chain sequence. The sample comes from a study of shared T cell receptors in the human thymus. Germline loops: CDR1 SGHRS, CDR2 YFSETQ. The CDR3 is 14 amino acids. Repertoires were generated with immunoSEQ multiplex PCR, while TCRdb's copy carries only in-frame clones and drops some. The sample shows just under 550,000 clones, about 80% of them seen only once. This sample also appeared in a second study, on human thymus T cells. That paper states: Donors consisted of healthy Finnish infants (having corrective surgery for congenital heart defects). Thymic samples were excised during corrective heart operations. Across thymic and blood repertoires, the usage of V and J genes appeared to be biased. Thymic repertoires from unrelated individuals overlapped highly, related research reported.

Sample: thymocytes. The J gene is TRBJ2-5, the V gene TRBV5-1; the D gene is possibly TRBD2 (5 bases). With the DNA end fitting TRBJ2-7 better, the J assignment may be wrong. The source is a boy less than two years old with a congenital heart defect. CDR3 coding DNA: TGCGCCAGCAGTTATCCGGGAATCGCCTACGAGCAGTACTTC. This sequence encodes CASSYPGIAYEQYF.